This T cell receptor beta chain was recorded in a study of CD8 T cells in ankylosing spondylitis. TCRdb re-called the 5' RACE reads through MiXCR, storing one row per CDR3 protein. In the table there are a few hundred thousand distinct CDR3 sequences, roughly 13% of which are singletons. Whole-study findings and limits: Reportedly, disease-linked clones are significantly enriched in ankylosing spondylitis patients' matched synovial fluid. Ankylosing spondylitis blood seemed to carry a telltale TCR beta motif made of roughly 8 highly homologous variants.

This clonotype came up many times. Its antigen is unknown. Germline trimming cut 3 bases from V and 8 bases from J; bases unmatched to any gene: 8. The germline gives CDR1 SGHRS, CDR2 YFSETQ. The CDR3 has 14 amino acids. The sequencing sample was made of blood, either unsorted or a sorted T cell fraction (not recorded which). This clonotype was sampled from a male donor with ankylosing spondylitis. This chain uses TRBV5-1 with TRBJ2-1; 7 bases match TRBD2. The DNA for the CDR3 is TGCGCCAGCAGCTGGACTAGGAGTAGGGATGAGCAGTTCTTC. It is translated as CASSWTRSRDEQFF.